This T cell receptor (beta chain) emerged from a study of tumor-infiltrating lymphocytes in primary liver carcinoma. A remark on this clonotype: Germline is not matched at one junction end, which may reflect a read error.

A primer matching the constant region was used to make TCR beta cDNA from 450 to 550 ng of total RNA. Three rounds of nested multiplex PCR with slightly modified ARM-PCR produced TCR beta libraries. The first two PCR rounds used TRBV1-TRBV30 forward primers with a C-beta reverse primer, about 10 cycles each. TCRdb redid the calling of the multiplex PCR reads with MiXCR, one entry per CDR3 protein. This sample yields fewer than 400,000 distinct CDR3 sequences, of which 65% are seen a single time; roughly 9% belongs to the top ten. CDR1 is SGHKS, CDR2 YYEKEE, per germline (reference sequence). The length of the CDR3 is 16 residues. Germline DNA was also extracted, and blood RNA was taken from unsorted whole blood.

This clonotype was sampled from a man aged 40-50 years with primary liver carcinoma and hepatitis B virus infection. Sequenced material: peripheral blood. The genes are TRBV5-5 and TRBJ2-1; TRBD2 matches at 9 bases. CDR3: CAISLLAGASYNEQFF. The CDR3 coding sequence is TGTGCCATCAGCTTATTAGCGGGAGCGAGCTACAATGAGCAGTTCTTC.